Following are 4 T cell receptor beta chains from one sample sequenced in a study of shared clonotypes between healthy human individuals. Data came from immunoSEQ multiplex PCR; TCRdb stores just in-frame clones and leaves some out. The sample consists of around 990,000 clones, 70% to 85% of them appearing once. The sample consisted of memory CD4+ T cells from PBMCs. As to subset: CD45RA-negative fraction. All receptors come from a man aged 18 to 30 in good health. Some clones in this sample may be carry-over from other donors' samples.

The J gene is TRBJ1-2, the V gene TRBV5-1; D is unresolved. The V end was cut by 4 bases, the J end by 8 bases, with 21 bases between. This CDR3 is built from 15 residues. Germline V gene data show CDR1 as SGHRS and CDR2 as YFSETQ. The CDR3 reads CASSPDRRSLRGYTF. CDR3 DNA sequence: TGCGCCAGCAGCCCGGACCGCAGGTCCCTACGGGGCTACACCTTC.

The V gene is TRBV11-3, the J gene TRBJ2-3; the D gene could be TRBD1 or TRBD2 (5 bases each). V was shortened by 4 bases and J by 7 bases, with 9 bases between the two germline ends. The CDR3 covers 12 residues. Germline lookup yields CDR1 SGHNT and CDR2 YENEEA. The CDR3 sequence is CASSSRGYTQYF. The CDR3 DNA reads as TGTGCCAGCAGCTCCCGGGGCTATACGCAGTATTTT.

The gene calls are TRBV5-1 and TRBJ2-3; D is ambiguous. This CDR3 has 15 amino acids. Per the germline V gene, CDR1 is SGHRS and CDR2 is YFSETQ. The germline V and J ends were trimmed by 0 bases and 2 bases, with 10 bases remaining between them. CDR3 protein: CASSLGVSSTDTQYF. CDR3 sequence (DNA): TGCGCCAGCAGCTTGGGTGTCAGTTCCACAGATACGCAGTATTTT.

This chain links TRBV7-2 with TRBJ2-3, with TRBD2 identical over 9 bases. Germline CDR1 is SGHTA and CDR2 is FQGNSA. The CDR3 runs to 17 residues. V was clipped by 1 base and J by 3 bases; unmatched bases: 8. CDR3 nucleotides: TGTGCCAGCAGCTTAGACGGGGCGGGAGGGCCGACAGATACGCAGTATTTT. Translated: CASSLDGAGGPTDTQYF.